This T cell receptor (beta chain) was sequenced in a study of OX40 agonist ivuxolimab in advanced cancers. This clone was detected a few times. As yet, its antigen is unknown. Broader study findings: Researchers report that CD8+ T cells had, on average, more expanded clones than CD4+. Some nonresponders also had low normalized T-cell clonal expansion. At 0.1 to 3.0 mg/kg, clonal expansion of CD4+ and CD8+ blood T cells had occurred by week 6.

This CDR3 is 15 amino acids long. Per germline, CDR1 MGHRA and CDR2 YSYEKL. V lost 6 bases, J lost 2 bases, and 17 bases lay in between. Profiled with immunoSEQ multiplex PCR; TCRdb holds only in-frame clones, not every one. The table shows 65,000 to 70,000 clones, with nearly 85% occurring only once. The sequencing used CD4+ or CD8+ T cells sorted from blood, collected in a trial of the OX40 agonist ivuxolimab. The rearrangement joins TRBV4-1 to TRBJ2-7; D might be TRBD1 (5 bases). This TCR derives from an adult with an advanced solid tumor such as melanoma, head and neck, liver or kidney cancer. CDR3 DNA: TGCGCCAGCAGGGGGTGGGCCTTAGGGGCCTACGAGCAGTACTTC. This encodes CASRGWALGAYEQYF.